The 10 T cell receptor beta chains listed next were all sequenced from one sample in a study of OX40 agonist ivuxolimab in advanced cancers. The data were produced by immunoSEQ multiplex PCR, yet TCRdb's version contains in-frame clones alone and is incomplete. The sample holds 40,000 to 60,000 clones; over 60% are singletons and the top ten take 6.5% to 9.5%. This sample comprised CD4+ or CD8+ T cells sorted from blood, obtained in a trial of the OX40 agonist ivuxolimab. These receptors came from an adult with an advanced solid tumor such as melanoma, head and neck, liver or kidney cancer.

This clone was found a few times. The chain links TRBV19 to TRBJ2-7, with D possibly being TRBD1 (6 bases). The CDR3 consists of 13 residues. The ends were cut back, 7 bases at V and 0 bases at J, with 10 bases in the middle. Germline V gives CDR1 LNHDA, CDR2 SQIVND (reference sequence). CDR3 region: CASKSDSSYEQYF. The CDR3 DNA is TGTGCCAGTAAGTCGGACAGCTCCTACGAGCAGTACTTC.

The rearrangement links TRBV6-5 to TRBJ2-7; 8 nucleotides agree with TRBD1. The ends lost 6 bases at V and 8 bases at J; junction bases unmatched: 15. CDR1 and CDR2 (germline): MNHEY, SVGAGI. There are 15 residues in the CDR3. The DNA for the CDR3 is TGTGCCAGCAGGCTGGGGGGACAGGAGCCCTCACAGCAGTACTTC. Amino acid sequence: CASRLGGQEPSQQYF.

The chain is built from TRBV29-1 and TRBJ1-3; the D gene is possibly TRBD1 (6 bases). V was pared by 4 bases and J by 0 bases, with 10 bases between. Germline assignment: CDR1 SQVTM and CDR2 ANQGSEA. The CDR3 spans 14 residues. CDR3 coding DNA: TGCAGCGTTGGAGACAGGAGCTCTGGAAACACCATATATTTT. Its translation: CSVGDRSSGNTIYF.

Turning to this clone: The same CDR3 can be traced to other DNA sequences in this sample. The chain links TRBV27 to TRBJ2-7; a weak D match, TRBD1 (5 bases). The V gene lost 1 base and the J gene lost 0 bases, with 7 bases spanning the gap. Germline-derived CDR1 and CDR2 are MNHEY and SMNVEV (reference sequence). This CDR3 contains 14 residues. The CDR3 region is CASSLWGSSYEQYF. The CDR3 region has the DNA TGTGCCAGCAGTTTATGGGGCAGCTCCTACGAGCAGTACTTC.

The chain carries TRBV7-9 and TRBJ2-7, with D tentatively TRBD1 or TRBD2 (5 bases each). This CDR3 has 12 amino acids. Trimming took off 5 bases at V and 5 bases at J, with 10 bases between the two ends. The germline CDR1 and CDR2 sequences are SEHNR and FQNEAQ (reference sequence). The CDR3 coding sequence is TGTGCCAGCAGCCTCTTGGGGGACGAGCAGTACTTC. Translated: CASSLLGDEQYF.

A few counts support this clone. This chain links TRBV30 with TRBJ2-1, with a weak D call TRBD2 (5 bases). The CDR3 has 13 residues. Germline V lookup: CDR1 GTSNPN, CDR2 SVGIG (reference sequence). Trimming shortened V by 8 bases and J by 7 bases, and 18 bases separated the two germline ends. In DNA, the CDR3 is TGTGCCGCCTTAGTGGGAGTACGTAATGAGCAGTTCTTC. Protein sequence: CAALVGVRNEQFF.

This rearrangement joins TRBV11-2 to TRBJ2-2; D gene unclear. The germline V gene encodes CDR1 SGHAT and CDR2 FQNNGV. V gave up 1 base and J gave up 0 bases, with 6 bases separating them. The CDR3 has 15 amino acids. This CDR3 reads CASSLGLTNTGELFF. The CDR3, as DNA: TGTGCCAGCAGCTTAGGACTGACGAACACCGGGGAGCTGTTTTTT.

The V gene is TRBV7-2, the J gene TRBJ2-5, with TRBD2 as a possible D gene (5 bases). V dropped 2 bases and J dropped 5 bases, with 9 bases sitting between them. The CDR3 runs to 13 residues. Germline-derived CDR1 and CDR2 are SGHTA and FQGNSA. CDR3 DNA sequence: TGTGCCAGCAGCTTACGGCGCGGGGAGACCCAGTACTTC. Residues: CASSLRRGETQYF.

CDR3 residues: CASSLRDRGETQYF. CDR3 nucleotide sequence: TGTGCCAGCAGTTTAAGGGACAGGGGAGAGACCCAGTACTTC. The chain uses TRBV28 and TRBJ2-5; the match to TRBD1 covers 10 bases. The V and J ends lost 2 bases and 4 bases, in that order; junction bases with no gene match: 1. CDR3 length equals 14 residues. Germline V gene data show CDR1 as MDHEN and CDR2 as SYDVKM.

This sequence joins TRBV28 and TRBJ2-1, with TRBD2 as a possible D gene (9 bases). This CDR3 contains 21 residues. Germline assignment: CDR1 MDHEN and CDR2 SYDVKM. The V and J ends lost 5 bases and 1 base respectively, with 30 bases between them. The DNA of the CDR3 is TGTGCCAGCAGTGGCGACAGGGGTACCCTCTCTAGCGGGATTTCCTACAATGAGCAGTTCTTC. Translating gives CASSGDRGTLSSGISYNEQFF. Combining the CDR3 with reference TRBV28 and TRBJ2-1 gives the whole variable domain DVKVTQSSRYLVKRTGEKVFLECVQDMDHENMFWYRQDPGLGLRLIYFSYDVKMKEKGDIPEGYSVSREKKERFSLILESASTNQTSMYLCASSGDRGTLSSGISYNEQFFGPGTRLTVL.